The sequence of this TCR beta chain was determined in a study of T cell responses to AZD1222 COVID-19 vaccine. Whole-study findings and limits: Repertoire collection took place solely once the T cell response had peaked.

Germline lookup yields CDR1 LNHDA and CDR2 SQIVND (reference sequence). The J segment lost 5 bases and the V segment lost 4 bases, leaving 8 bases of the junction unmatched. CDR3 length equals 14 residues. The repertoire was sequenced with immunoSEQ multiplex PCR; TCRdb's copy has only in-frame clones and lacks some. The sample lists roughly 42,000 clones, over 70% seen once, with 3.5% to 5% in the top ten. Comment on this clone: Its matching antigen is unknown.

The clonotype was recovered from an adult in good health. The chain uses TRBV19 and TRBJ2-7; 7 bases fit TRBD1. Sequencing used peripheral blood, obtained on day 0 of AZD1222 vaccination. CDR3 bases: TGTGCCAGTAGTAGGGACAGCCTATCCCACGAGCAGTACTTC. Its translation: CASSRDSLSHEQYF. Complete variable domain (other parts from reference TRBV19 and TRBJ2-7): DGGITQSPKYLFRKEGQNVTLSCEQNLNHDAMYWYRQDPGQGLRLIYYSQIVNDFQKGDIAEGYSVSREKKESFPLTVTSAQKNPTAFYLCASSRDSLSHEQYFGPGTRLTVT.